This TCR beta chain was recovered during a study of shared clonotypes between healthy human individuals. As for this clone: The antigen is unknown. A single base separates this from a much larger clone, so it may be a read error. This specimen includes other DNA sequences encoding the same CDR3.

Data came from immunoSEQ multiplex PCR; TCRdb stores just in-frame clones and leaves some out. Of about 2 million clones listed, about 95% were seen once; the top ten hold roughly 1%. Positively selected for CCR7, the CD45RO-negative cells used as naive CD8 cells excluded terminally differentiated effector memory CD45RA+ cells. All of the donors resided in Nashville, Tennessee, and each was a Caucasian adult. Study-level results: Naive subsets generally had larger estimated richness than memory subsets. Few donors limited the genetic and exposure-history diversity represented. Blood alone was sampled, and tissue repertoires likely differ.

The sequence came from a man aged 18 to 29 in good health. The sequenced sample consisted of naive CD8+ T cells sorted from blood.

The CDR3 loop reads CASSVEGGSSYEQYF. In DNA, the CDR3 is TGTGCCAGCAGCGTAGAAGGGGGGAGCTCCTACGAGCAGTACTTC. This chain links TRBV9 with TRBJ2-7; D may be TRBD1 or TRBD2 (6 bases each). Trimming pared 0 bases from V and 0 bases from J, leaving 10 bases between. CDR1 and CDR2 from the germline V gene are SGDLS and YYNGEE. The CDR3 is 15 residues long. The entire variable domain, with the rest obtained from reference TRBV9 and TRBJ2-7, is as follows: DSGVTQTPKHLITATGQRVTLRCSPRSGDLSVYWYQQSLDQGLQFLIQYYNGEERAKGNILERFSAQQFPDLHSELNLSSLELGDSALYFCASSVEGGSSYEQYFGPGTRLTVT.